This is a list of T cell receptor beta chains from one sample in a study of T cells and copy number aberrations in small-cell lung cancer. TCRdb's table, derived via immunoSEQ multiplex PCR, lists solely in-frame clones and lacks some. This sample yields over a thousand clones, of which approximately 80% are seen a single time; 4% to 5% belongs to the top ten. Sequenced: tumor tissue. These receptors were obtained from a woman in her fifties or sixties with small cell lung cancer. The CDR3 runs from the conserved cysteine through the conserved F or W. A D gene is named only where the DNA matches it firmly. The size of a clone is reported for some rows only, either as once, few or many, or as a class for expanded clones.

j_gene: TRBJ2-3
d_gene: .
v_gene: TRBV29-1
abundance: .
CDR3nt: TGCAGCGTTGAAGGACAGATGGGAGATACGCAGTATTTT
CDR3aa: CSVEGQMGDTQYF

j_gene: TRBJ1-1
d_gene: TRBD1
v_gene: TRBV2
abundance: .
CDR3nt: TGTGCCAGCAGCCACGACAGGGCCAATATGAACACTGAAGCTTTCTTT
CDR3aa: CASSHDRANMNTEAFF

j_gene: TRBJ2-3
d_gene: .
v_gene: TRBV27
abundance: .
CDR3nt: TGTGCCAGCAGAAAATCCCTAGCGACCACAGATACGCAGTATTTT
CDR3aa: CASRKSLATTDTQYF

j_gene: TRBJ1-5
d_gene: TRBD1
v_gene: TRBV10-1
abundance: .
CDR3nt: TGCGCCAGCAGTGAGCAGGGGGTGAAGGGCAATCAGCCCCAGCATTTT
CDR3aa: CASSEQGVKGNQPQHF

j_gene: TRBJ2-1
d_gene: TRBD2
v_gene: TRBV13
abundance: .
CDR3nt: TGTGCCAGCAGCTTAACGGCGGGAGGGCCGCACAATGAGCAGTTCTTC
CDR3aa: CASSLTAGGPHNEQFF

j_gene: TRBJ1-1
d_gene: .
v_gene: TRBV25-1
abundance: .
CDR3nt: TGTGCCAGCAGGGACATTGAGGAAGCTTTCTTT
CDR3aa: CASRDIEEAFF

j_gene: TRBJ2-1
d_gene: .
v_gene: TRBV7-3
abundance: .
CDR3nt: TGTGCCAGCAGCTTAACCGTGGAACCTTACAATGAGCAGTTCTTC
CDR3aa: CASSLTVEPYNEQFF

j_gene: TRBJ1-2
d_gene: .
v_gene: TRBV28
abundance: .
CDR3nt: TGTGCCAGCAGTTACGGACAGTATGGCTACACCTTC
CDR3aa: CASSYGQYGYTF

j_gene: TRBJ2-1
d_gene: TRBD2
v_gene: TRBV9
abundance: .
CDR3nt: TGTGCCAGCAGCGTAGGTTTATCGGGAGGGGACAATGAGCAGTTCTTC
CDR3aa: CASSVGLSGGDNEQFF

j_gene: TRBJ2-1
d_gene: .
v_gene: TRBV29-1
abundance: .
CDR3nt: TGCAGCGTTGGGACCCACTCCGACCTCAATGAGCAGTTCTTC
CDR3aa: CSVGTHSDLNEQFF

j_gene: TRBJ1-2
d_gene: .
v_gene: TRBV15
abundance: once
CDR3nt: TGTGCCAGTTCAGGGGTGCCCCGTTATGGCTACACCTTC
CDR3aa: CASSGVPRYGYTF

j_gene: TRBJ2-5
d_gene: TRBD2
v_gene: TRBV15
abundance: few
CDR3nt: TGTGCCACCAGCACTATAGCGGGAGAGACCCAGTACTTC
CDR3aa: CATSTIAGETQYF

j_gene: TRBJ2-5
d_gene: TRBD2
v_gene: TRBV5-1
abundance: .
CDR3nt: TGCGCCAGCAGCTTGGCGCCTAGCGGGAGCGGGGAGACCCAGTACTTC
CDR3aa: CASSLAPSGSGETQYF

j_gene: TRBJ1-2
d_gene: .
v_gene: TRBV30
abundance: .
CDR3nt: TGTGCCTGGAGTGTGGACAGCTATGGCTACACCTTC
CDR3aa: CAWSVDSYGYTF

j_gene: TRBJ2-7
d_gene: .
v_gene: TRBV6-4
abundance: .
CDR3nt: TGTGCCAGCAGTGACCCCAAAAACAGGGTCAACGAGCAGTACTTC
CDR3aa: CASSDPKNRVNEQYF

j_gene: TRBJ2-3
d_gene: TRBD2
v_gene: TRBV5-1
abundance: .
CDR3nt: TGCGCCAGCAGGAAAGACCTAGCGGGAGATACGCAGTATTTT
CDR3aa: CASRKDLAGDTQYF

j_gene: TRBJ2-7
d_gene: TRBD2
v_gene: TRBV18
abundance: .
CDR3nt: TGTGCCAGCTCCGAGACTAGCGTCTCTTACGAGCAGTACTTC
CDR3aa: CASSETSVSYEQYF

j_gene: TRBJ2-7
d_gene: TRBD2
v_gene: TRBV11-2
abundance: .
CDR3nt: TGTGCCAGCAGCTTTGGCGGGAGTGTCTACGAGCAGTACTTC
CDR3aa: CASSFGGSVYEQYF

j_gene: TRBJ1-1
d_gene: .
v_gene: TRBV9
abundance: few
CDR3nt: TGTGCCAGCAGCCCACCCCCGGCAGAGATCACTGAAGCTTTCTTT
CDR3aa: CASSPPPAEITEAFF

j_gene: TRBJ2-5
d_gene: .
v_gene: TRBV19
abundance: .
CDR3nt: TGTGCCAGTAGTATAGAGGCGGGCGAGACCCAGTACTTC
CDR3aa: CASSIEAGETQYF

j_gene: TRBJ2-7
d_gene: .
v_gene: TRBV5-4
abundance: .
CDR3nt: TGTGCCAGCAGTTTCGGTTCCTACGAGCAGTACTTC
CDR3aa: CASSFGSYEQYF